This T cell receptor (beta chain) comes out of a study of shared clonotypes between healthy human individuals. The wider study: Aged between 18 and 49, the donors were a couple of women and three men. Whole-study findings and limits: Clonotypes which were not shared had lower generation probabilities than clonotypes that all four donors shared. Among donors, clonotype sharing was expected to be affected by sequencing depth.

Notes on this clone: As yet, its antigen is unknown.

Assay: immunoSEQ multiplex PCR; the TCRdb copy retains only in-frame clones and omits some. This table has about 1,900,000 clones, roughly 95% appearing once. Germline assignment: CDR1 GTSNPN and CDR2 SVGIG (reference sequence). The CDR3 covers 13 residues. The V and J ends lost 3 bases and 4 bases respectively, with 12 bases between them. The naive CD8 population came from CD45RO-negative cells selected for CCR7, without terminally differentiated effector memory CD45RA+ cells. Caucasian adults residing in Nashville, Tennessee made up all the donors. The clonotype comes from a man between 18 and 29 years old in good health. The genes are TRBV30 and TRBJ1-2, with a possible D match to TRBD1 (6 bases). Sample: naive CD8+ T cells sorted from blood. CDR3 sequence: CAWSEGEFYGYTF. The CDR3 DNA reads TGTGCCTGGAGCGAGGGGGAGTTCTATGGCTACACCTTC. Full variable domain (outside the CDR3, taken from reference TRBV30 and TRBJ1-2): SQTIHQWPATLVQPVGSPLSLECTVEGTSNPNLYWYRQAAGRGLQLLFYSVGIGQISSEVPQNLSASRPQDRQFILSSKKLLLSDSGFYLCAWSEGEFYGYTFGSGTRLTVV.